This T cell receptor (beta chain) was documented in a study of shared clonotypes between healthy human individuals. Only in-frame clones appear in the TCRdb table, and some are missing; sequencing was by immunoSEQ multiplex PCR. The top ten hold under 2% of the sample, which has about 2,100,000 clones, about 93% seen once. Terminally differentiated effector memory CD45RA+ cells were excluded by CCR7 positive selection of CD45RO-negative cells. V dropped 4 bases and J dropped 12; count of bases not matched to a gene: 19. The CDR3 sequence is 15 residues long. CDR1 is SGHTS and CDR2 is YDEGEE in the germline V gene.

Sequencing input: naive CD8+ T cells from PBMCs. The clonotype comes from a young man in good health. Some clones in this sample may be carry-over from other donors' samples. The genes are TRBV5-8 and TRBJ2-7; 7 nucleotides line up with TRBD2. CDR3 nucleotides: TGTGCCAGCAGCCCCCTTGGGGGGGGAATTCCTCGACCGTACTTC. The encoded protein is CASSPLGGGIPRPYF.